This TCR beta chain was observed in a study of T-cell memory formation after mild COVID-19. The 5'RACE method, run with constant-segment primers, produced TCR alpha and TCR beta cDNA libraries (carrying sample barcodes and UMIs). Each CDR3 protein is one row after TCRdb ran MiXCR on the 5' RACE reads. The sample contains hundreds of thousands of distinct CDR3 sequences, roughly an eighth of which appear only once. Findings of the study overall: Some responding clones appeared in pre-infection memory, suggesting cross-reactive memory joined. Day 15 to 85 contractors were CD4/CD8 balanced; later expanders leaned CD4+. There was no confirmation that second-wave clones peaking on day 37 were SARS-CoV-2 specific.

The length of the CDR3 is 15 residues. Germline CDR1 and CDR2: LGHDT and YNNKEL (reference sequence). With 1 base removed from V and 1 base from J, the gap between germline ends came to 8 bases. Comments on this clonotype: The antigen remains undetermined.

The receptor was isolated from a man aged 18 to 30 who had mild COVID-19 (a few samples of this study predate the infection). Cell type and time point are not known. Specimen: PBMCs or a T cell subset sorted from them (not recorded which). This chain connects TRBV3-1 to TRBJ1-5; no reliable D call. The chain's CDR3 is CASSQVMGSNQPQHF. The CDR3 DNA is TGTGCCAGCAGCCAAGTTATGGGGAGCAATCAGCCCCAGCATTTT.